The present TCR beta chain was sequenced within a study of CD8+ T cells in alopecia areata. Extraction and reverse transcription of RNA yielded cDNA as the sequencing template. Method: immunoSEQ multiplex PCR; TCRdb's copy keeps in-frame clones and lacks some. The table includes approximately 59,000 clones, about half detected once. Trimming took off 1 base at V and 2 bases at J, with 9 bases between the two ends. CDR3 length: 14 residues. The germline V gene encodes CDR1 SGHNT and CDR2 YYREEE (reference sequence). V usage is TRBV5-4 and J usage is TRBJ1-2; D gene ambiguous. This TCR derives from a human donor with alopecia areata. The sequenced sample was CD8+ T cells sorted from blood, obtained at week 0. The CDR3 DNA reads TGTGCCAGCAGCTTGCACATCGCCAACTATGGCTACACCTTC. Protein: CASSLHIANYGYTF.